This T cell receptor beta chain came from a study of cytotoxic CD8 clonotypes in ibrutinib-treated CLL. The table came from immunoSEQ multiplex PCR; TCRdb's copy has only in-frame clones and leaves some out. This sample yields around 160,000 clones, of which 81% are seen a single time; over 2% belongs to the top ten. Findings of the study overall: Clonality measured at baseline exceeded age-matched healthy donors, tracking circulating CD8+ T-cell counts.

Comment on this clone: The antigen remains undetermined.

As input for TCR beta libraries, approximately 1.9 micrograms of genomic DNA came from cryopreserved PBMCs. The sequencing used PBMCs, collected after 12 months of ibrutinib treatment. The clonotype originates from a human donor with chronic lymphocytic leukemia.

The CDR3 sequence is CASSLRLARETQYF. In DNA, the CDR3 is TGTGCCAGCAGCTTACGACTAGCACGGGAGACCCAGTACTTC. This rearrangement joins TRBV7-2 to TRBJ2-5; 7 positions match TRBD2. Germline assignment: CDR1 SGHTA and CDR2 FQGNSA. J was trimmed by 5 bases and V by 2 bases; bases with no gene match: 5. The CDR3 is made up of 14 amino acids.